This T cell receptor beta chain came from a study of T-cell memory formation after mild COVID-19. Study background: TCR clustering was largely donor specific.

Sample barcodes and UMIs were carried by the TCR alpha and TCR beta cDNA libraries that 5'RACE generated with constant-segment primers. MiXCR, applied by TCRdb to the 5' RACE reads, yields one record per CDR3 protein. The data hold about 49,000 distinct CDR3 sequences, with around 7.3% observed a single time. This clonotype was seen at least ten times. What it binds is not known. Broader study findings: Clones that contracted clustered mainly in CM and EM if CD4+ and in EMRA if CD8+.

The CDR3 contains 14 residues. Losses at the gene ends were 5 bases for V and 7 bases for J; bases not matched to a gene: 10. Per germline, CDR1 SQVTM and CDR2 ANQGSEA. This TCR was recovered from a man aged 18 to 35 who had mild COVID-19 (a few samples of this study predate the infection). Cell type and time point are not known. The genes are TRBV29-1 and TRBJ2-3, with 9 bases aligning to TRBD2. Sequenced material: PBMCs or a T cell subset sorted from them (not recorded which). CDR3 in amino acids: CSVTSGGTRNTQYF. The CDR3 coding sequence is TGCAGCGTTACCAGCGGGGGGACAAGAAATACGCAGTATTTT.